One and the same sample provided the 11 T cell receptor beta chains below, sequenced in a study of blood T cell repertoires in COVID-19. Assay used: immunoSEQ multiplex PCR; TCRdb lists only in-frame clones, some missing. The data contain about 220,000 clones, 84% of them singletons. What was sequenced was peripheral blood. The source of these receptors is a woman aged 25 to 39 who had recovered from COVID-19.

J is TRBJ1-2 and V is TRBV6-4, with 9 bases that match TRBD1. The length of the CDR3 is 17 residues. Per the germline V gene, CDR1 is MRHNA and CDR2 is SNTAGT. Trimming removed 4 bases from V and 6 bases from J; junction bases left unmatched: 15. This CDR3 is CASSAAINRGRSDGYTF. Here the CDR3 DNA reads TGTGCCAGCAGTGCAGCAATTAACAGGGGGCGTTCGGATGGCTACACCTTC.

The genes are TRBV29-1 and TRBJ2-5, with D possibly TRBD2 on 5 matching bases. Trimming removed 5 bases at V and 1 base at J, with 17 bases between. CDR1 SQVTM and CDR2 ANQGSEA come from the germline V gene. This CDR3 spans 15 amino acids. This CDR3 reads CSVLPSVEGQETQYF. The CDR3 DNA is TGCAGCGTTCTTCCGTCGGTAGAGGGCCAAGAGACCCAGTACTTC.

The chain recombines TRBV27 with TRBJ1-2; 8 positions agree with TRBD1. The J segment lost 5 bases and the V segment lost 3 bases, leaving 11 bases of the junction unmatched. This CDR3 is built from 16 residues. CDR1 MNHEY and CDR2 SMNVEV come from the germline V gene (reference sequence). The DNA for the CDR3 is TGTGCCAGCAGTTTCACTACAGGGGGAGAATGGTATGGCTACACCTTC. Encoded protein: CASSFTTGGEWYGYTF.

The chain links TRBV5-1 to TRBJ1-1; D remains ambiguous. The CDR3 covers 14 residues. In germline, CDR1 is SGHRS, CDR2 YFSETQ. V was pared by 4 bases and J by 0 bases, with 10 bases between. CDR3 nucleotide sequence: TGCGCCAGCAGCCCTGACACGATGAACACTGAAGCTTTCTTT. Translating gives CASSPDTMNTEAFF.

The rearrangement joins TRBV10-3 to TRBJ2-1, with 7 bases aligning to TRBD2. The V gene's germline CDR1 is ENHRY and CDR2 SYGVKD. The CDR3 extends over 12 amino acids. Germline trimming cut 8 bases from V and 9 bases from J; bases unmatched to any gene: 7. CDR3 DNA: TGTGCCATCGGACTAGGACACGGTGAGCAGTTCTTC. It is translated as CAIGLGHGEQFF.

This clone appeared a few times. J is TRBJ2-2 and V is TRBV7-9, with TRBD2 matching 8 bases. CDR1 SEHNR and CDR2 FQNEAQ come from the germline V gene (reference sequence). This CDR3 contains 17 residues. The V gene end was trimmed by 4 bases and the J gene end by 1 base; junction bases not matched to a gene: 8. The CDR3 is CASSSMTSEENTGELFF. For the CDR3, the DNA is TGTGCCAGCAGCTCCATGACTAGCGAGGAGAACACCGGGGAGCTGTTTTTT.

About this clone itself: A much larger clone is a single base away; this may be a read error. Within the sample, other DNA sequences also encode this same CDR3. V is TRBV5-5 and J is TRBJ2-7; 8 bases line up with TRBD1. The ends lost 4 bases at V and 0 bases at J; junction bases unmatched: 3. The germline CDR1 and CDR2 sequences are SGHKS and YYEKEE (reference sequence). The CDR3 has 14 amino acids. The CDR3 region has the DNA TGTGCCAGCAGCCCCGGGACAGGCTCCTACGAGCAGTACTTC. This sequence encodes CASSPGTGSYEQYF.

CDR3 coding DNA: TGCGCCAGCAGCCTGGGCGGACAGGGTTGGGAGCCCCAGCATTTT. Residues: CASSLGGQGWEPQHF. The rearrangement links TRBV5-1 to TRBJ1-5; 8 nucleotides line up with TRBD1. Per the germline V gene, CDR1 is SGHRS and CDR2 is YFSETQ. The V gene end was trimmed by 4 bases and the J gene end by 8 bases; junction bases not matched to a gene: 11. The CDR3 covers 15 residues.

V usage is TRBV12-2 and J usage is TRBJ1-2; TRBD1 is taken as the D call from the table, unchecked against the DNA. TRBV12-2 is tagged as a pseudogene. The CDR3 consists of 14 residues. The chain's CDR3 is CASRCRDNRRGYTF. CDR3 in DNA: TGTGCAAGTCGCTGCCGGGACAACCGTCGTGGCTACACCTTC.

The gene calls are TRBV5-1 and TRBJ1-2; TRBD1 is a possible D gene (6 bases). The CDR3 is 12 amino acids. Germline assignment: CDR1 SGHRS and CDR2 YFSETQ. Trimming took off 6 bases at V and 8 bases at J, with 14 bases between the two ends. The CDR3 reads CASTDRPGGYTF. The CDR3 DNA reads as TGCGCCAGCACAGACAGGCCCGGGGGCTACACCTTC.

This chain connects TRBV30 to TRBJ2-5; D not certain. CDR3 length: 11 amino acids. Germline V gives CDR1 GTSNPN, CDR2 SVGIG (reference sequence). With 2 bases removed from V and 5 bases from J, the gap between germline ends came to 6 bases. The CDR3 region has the DNA TGTGCCTGGAGTCGGAGCGAGACCCAGTACTTC. Protein product: CAWSRSETQYF.